This is a list of T cell receptor beta chains from one sample in a study of response to subunit inactivated influenza vaccine. TCRdb called the RT-PCR reads again in MiXCR, with one record for every CDR3 protein. The repertoire has 500,000 to 600,000 distinct CDR3 sequences, 16% of them found once; the top ten carry about 3%. Sequenced here: CD4+ T cells sorted from PBMCs, sampled roughly 24 months after vaccination. These receptors were collected from a man between 50 and 69 years old who received an inactivated influenza vaccine. CDR3s include the opening cysteine and the closing phenylalanine or tryptophan. D genes are given only for firm matches. Size tells how often a clone was seen (once, few, many) or the class of an expanded clone, and some rows leave it out.

D gene	V gene	clone size	J gene	CDR3 protein	CDR3 DNA
TRBD1	TRBV5-6	.	TRBJ2-3	CASSPPGQGVSDTQYF	TGTGCCAGCAGCCCACCAGGACAGGGGGTGTCAGATACGCAGTATTTT
TRBD2	TRBV4-1	.	TRBJ2-3	CASSQDPGAGRGTDTQYF	TGCGCCAGCAGCCAAGATCCCGGGGCAGGGAGGGGCACAGATACGCAGTATTTT
.	TRBV4-3	many	TRBJ2-1	CASSQYRETYNEQFF	TGCGCCAGCAGCCAATACCGGGAGACCTACAATGAGCAGTTCTTC
.	TRBV5-1	many	TRBJ2-7	CASSLGQSSYEQYF	TGTGCCAGCAGTCTCGGACAGTCCTCCTACGAGCAGTACTTC
.	TRBV20-1	.	TRBJ2-7	CSARDWGRPYEQYF	TGCAGTGCTAGAGATTGGGGCAGGCCGTACGAGCAGTACTTC
.	TRBV24-1	few	TRBJ2-3	CATSLMNTQYF	TGTGCCACCAGTCTCATGAATACGCAGTATTTT
TRBD1	TRBV5-1	few	TRBJ1-2	CASSTGTGDNNYGYTF	TGCGCCAGCAGCACCGGGACAGGGGACAACAACTATGGCTACACCTTC
TRBD1	TRBV29-1	.	TRBJ1-1	CSVSGQVNTEAFF	TGCAGCGTCTCCGGACAGGTTAACACTGAAGCTTTCTTT
TRBD2	TRBV28	.	TRBJ2-5	CASSPLRAGGRETQYF	TGTGCCAGCAGCCCCCTTCGGGCGGGGGGAAGGGAGACCCAGTACTTC
TRBD2	TRBV7-9	.	TRBJ2-3	CASRRTSGRSTDTQYF	TGTGCCAGCAGAAGAACTAGCGGGAGGTCCACAGATACGCAGTATTTT
.	TRBV18	.	TRBJ2-5	CASSPPASRETQYF	TGTGCCAGCTCACCACCGGCTAGTCGAGAGACCCAGTACTTC
.	TRBV5-1	.	TRBJ2-3	CASSLGITGADTQYF	TGCGCCAGCAGCTTGGGGATTACGGGGGCAGATACGCAGTATTTT
.	TRBV20-1	many	TRBJ2-5	CAGQGKQETQYF	TGCGCGGGGCAGGGAAAACAAGAGACCCAGTACTTC
TRBD1	TRBV10-3	many	TRBJ1-2	CAISETGVNYGYTF	TGTGCCATCAGTGAAACAGGGGTTAACTATGGCTACACCTTC
.	TRBV5-6	.	TRBJ2-1	CASLAAGALNEQFF	TGTGCCAGCCTCGCCGCGGGGGCACTCAATGAGCAGTTCTTC
TRBD2	TRBV19	few	TRBJ2-3	CASSPLAGDTQYF	TGTGCCAGTAGTCCCTTAGCGGGAGATACGCAGTATTTT
.	TRBV12-3/TRBV12-4	few	TRBJ1-3	CASSRQGSAGNTIYF	TGTGCCAGCAGCCGTCAGGGGTCTGCTGGAAACACCATATATTTT
.	TRBV6-1	many	TRBJ1-6	CASTETRNSPLHF	TGTGCCAGCACCGAAACCAGGAATTCACCCCTCCACTTT
.	TRBV20-1	.	TRBJ2-1	CSARGEEQFF	TGCAGTGCTAGAGGGGAGGAGCAGTTCTTC
.	TRBV6-1	few	TRBJ1-3	CASRTGYSGNTIYF	TGTGCCAGCAGAACAGGGTACTCTGGAAACACCATATATTTT
.	TRBV7-2	.	TRBJ1-5	CASSPRGGQPQHF	TGTGCCAGCAGCCCCAGAGGGGGTCAGCCCCAGCATTTT